Listed here is a single TCR beta chain. The antigen remains undetermined. The CDR3 consists of 12 residues. Germline V gene sequence: CDR1 KGHSH, CDR2 LQKENI. V was trimmed by 9 bases and J by 3 bases, leaving 12 bases between them. The sample is drawn from a study of memory CD4+ T cells and cytomegalovirus serostatus. Study-wide findings and caveats: Each of approximately 63 CMV-associated TCRbeta sequences occurred in one to five individuals.

Single viable CD3+CD4+CD8-CD45RO+ cells were sorted as the memory CD4+ T cells. Serum IgG to CMV pp150, pp28, p38 and p52 defined serostatus. Authors' processing steps: After removing out-of-frame reads, approximately 2.2 million distinct TCRbeta sequences remained. Sequenced by immunoSEQ multiplex PCR; TCRdb stores in-frame clones only, minus some. From that table come the V and J calls and clone size; the DNA was used to work out D and trimming. The table has about 75,000 clones, around four fifths seen once. The chain carries TRBV18 and TRBJ2-7; tentatively, D is TRBD2 (5 bases). The origin of this receptor is an adult in good health and CMV-seropositive. The material sequenced was memory CD4+ T cells from blood. CDR3 loop: CARVSDLYEQYV. CDR3 DNA: TGTGCCAGAGTTAGCGATCTCTACGAGCAGTACGTC.